The TCR beta chain described here comes from a study of T cell clonality in common variable immunodeficiency (dated by TCRdb to between 2015 and 2016). Summary of the overall study and its limitations: Healthy controls shared more TCRbeta clones with each other than CVID subjects shared among themselves (p < 0.0001). Although equal DNA input was used, an average of approximately 82,000 unique sequences per sample was obtained for controls, compared with about 31,547 for CVID samples. Compared with healthy controls, CVID subjects showed increased TCRbeta clonality (t-test p = 0.018), a feature most characteristic of about a third of subjects. Fewer deletions and N-nucleotide insertions were reportedly observed in CVID TCRbeta sequences, and highly modified clones with 13 or more V deletions were reportedly absent from CVID TCRbeta sequences. The authors noted that sequencing repertoires of T cell subpopulations would be needed to clarify what caused the increased clonality in CVID. Differences among patients in the CVID cohort limited the correlations between repertoire features and clinical complications.

CVID samples and control samples contributed equivalent amounts of genomic DNA as sequencing input. For every sample, a 60 bp segment covering the rearranged TCRbeta CDR3 region was amplified and then sequenced. The immunoSEQ assay, a bias-corrected multiplex PCR with high-throughput sequencing, was employed for TCRbeta amplification. In the authors' own workflow: Every unique nucleotide sequence was considered a clone and was annotated with V, D and J genes, copy number and frequency. Sequences were labeled productive if in frame, and non-productive if out of frame or containing stop codons. As previously described, clonality was calculated on the basis of Shannon's entropy. Mean CDR3 Kyte-Doolittle hydropathy was derived from the predicted amino acid sequences of productive clones. Using the R hclust function, scaled V gene usage was clustered hierarchically with Manhattan distance and complete linkage. Sharing of clones by CDR3 amino acid sequence was evaluated by resampling 12 repertoires per group over 100 rounds. The repertoires were searched for 55 to 75 published EBV-specific and roughly 230 published CMV-specific TCRbeta sequences. After a couple of CVID samples that produced fewer than 10,000 sequences were dropped from the analysis, some 42 CVID repertoires remained. The source is immuneACCESS, and TCRdb retained only in-frame sequences with V and J called. Part of the clones is not carried over; for the studies checked, unresolved V genes explain less than half of this, and the remainder is unexplained. V, J and clone size are those of that table, while D and trimming were read from the DNA. The sample records 11,000 to 15,000 clones, none occurring a single time. Around 8.3% of the sample rests with the top ten.

Between the V and J ends, shortened by 0 bases and 2 bases respectively, the junction contains 18 bases. Measured from the cysteine to the phenylalanine, the CDR3 is 18 residues long. The CDR3 was read in part: 45 bases, with the frame set at base 1. The germline V gene supplies CDR1 SGHVS and CDR2 FNYEAQ. CVID was diagnosed by standard criteria: serum IgG, IgA and/or IgM reduced below normal range, plus specific antibody deficiency. The CVID group comprised some 44 subjects, approximately 15 female and some 30 male, aged roughly 8 to 65 years with a mean age of roughly 44. Predominantly Caucasian heritage was noted among both the CVID patients and the healthy controls. Replacement immunoglobulin therapy had been administered to all CVID subjects for at least one year at the time of study participation. When blood was collected, none of the CVID subjects were ill or on immunomodulatory or immunosuppressive medication. Heparinized peripheral whole blood samples of about 5 to 8 ml were collected from each donor. TCRbeta CDR3 repertoires were sequenced from genomic DNA of adults with common variable immune deficiency (CVID) and healthy adult controls. Diluted blood was subjected to density centrifugation over Hypaque 1077 or Ficoll-Paque for isolation of peripheral blood mononuclear cells. Genomic DNA was extracted from unsorted mononuclear cells by Qiagen column purification or by a centrifugation-based method.

This clone has a handful of counts. The antigen it binds to is not known. The read falls 3 residues short of the CDR3 end, and the missing part is taken from the germline J gene. The TCR originated in a human donor with common variable immunodeficiency. The rearranged segments are TRBV7-6 and TRBJ2-3; there is no confident call for the D gene. The sample comprised peripheral blood mononuclear cells. The CDR3 DNA, read in part, is TGTGCCAGCAGCTTAGCGAGCGCAGTCCTAAGTACCACAGATACG. It translates to CASSLASAVLSTTDT. The whole CDR3 sequence is CASSLASAVLSTTDTQYF.